Each of the 10 T cell receptor beta chains below was sequenced from the same sample in a study of cytomegalovirus exposure and HLA in healthy donors. PCR primers comprised 60 Vbeta and 13 Jbeta primers. The method was immunoSEQ multiplex PCR; TCRdb's version includes in-frame clones alone and lacks a portion of them. The table records 200,000 to 250,000 clones, roughly 80% of them present only once. Sequencing was carried out using PBMCs. The receptors here all came from a middle-aged woman in good health and CMV-seronegative.

The genes are TRBV19 and TRBJ1-1, with D perhaps matching TRBD1 (5 bases). Germline CDR1 reads LNHDA; CDR2 reads SQIVND (reference sequence). V lost 3 bases and J 6 bases, leaving 14 bases between the germline ends. This CDR3 comprises 14 residues. DNA of the CDR3: TGTGCCAGTAGTATTCGGGGGGTCGGCGCTGAAGCTTTCTTT. Translated: CASSIRGVGAEAFF.

The CDR3 DNA sequence: TGTGCCAGTAGTAGAGGGACAGACCCCTACGAGCAGTACTTC. Translated, it gives CASSRGTDPYEQYF. This chain uses TRBV19 with TRBJ2-7, with TRBD1 matching 7 bases. Germline trimming cut 4 bases from V and 2 bases from J; bases unmatched to any gene: 5. The CDR3 sequence is 14 residues long. Germline CDR1 reads LNHDA; CDR2 reads SQIVND (reference sequence).

This rearrangement joins TRBV7-6 to TRBJ2-7; TRBD2 matches at 8 bases. The CDR3 is 12 residues long. CDR1 is SGHVS and CDR2 is FNYEAQ in the germline V gene. Trimming removed 5 bases from V and 7 bases from J; junction bases left unmatched: 4. DNA of the CDR3: TGTGCCAGCAGCCACGGGGGGGGAGAGCAGTACTTC. Translating it yields CASSHGGGEQYF.

The rearrangement joins TRBV27 to TRBJ2-1; 9 nucleotides align to TRBD2. CDR3 length equals 13 residues. CDR1 and CDR2 from the germline V gene are MNHEY and SMNVEV (reference sequence). V was pared by 2 bases and J by 7 bases, with 0 bases of the junction left unmatched. CDR3 in DNA: TGTGCCAGCAGTTTAGCGGGGGGGAATGAGCAGTTCTTC. The encoded protein is CASSLAGGNEQFF.

The chain joins TRBV27 to TRBJ2-7, with 7 bases matching TRBD1. V lost 5 bases and J lost 0; bases outside the gene matches: 10. The CDR3 is 16 residues long. Looked up from germline, CDR1 is MNHEY and CDR2 is SMNVEV (reference sequence). The CDR3 reads CASSPRGQGDSYEQYF. In nucleotides, the CDR3 is TGTGCCAGCAGTCCTAGGGGCCAGGGGGACTCCTACGAGCAGTACTTC.

This chain connects TRBV5-5 to TRBJ2-5; weak D call: TRBD2 (5 bases). With 1 base removed from V and 4 bases from J, the gap between germline ends came to 8 bases. Germline assignment: CDR1 SGHKS and CDR2 YYEKEE (reference sequence). The CDR3 runs to 13 residues. The CDR3 nucleotides read TGTGCCAGCAGCTTGCCAGGAGGAGAGACCCAGTACTTC. As protein: CASSLPGGETQYF.

In this sample, this clone turned up a few times. The chain combines TRBV2 with TRBJ1-2; D is unclear. CDR1 SNHLY and CDR2 FYNNEI come from the germline V gene. The CDR3 has 12 amino acids. Trimming shortened V by 11 bases and J by 0 bases, and 10 bases separated the two germline ends. The CDR3 coding sequence is TGTGCCCAGCTTACAGCTAACTATGGCTACACCTTC. Its translation: CAQLTANYGYTF.

The chain is built from TRBV15 and TRBJ1-1, with 7 positions matching TRBD1. Germline CDR1 and CDR2: LNHNV and YYDKDF (reference sequence). The CDR3 runs 13 residues. Trimming at V came to 7 bases and at J to 0 bases, leaving 2 bases not matched to a gene. CDR3 sequence reads: CATTGQMNTEAFF. The CDR3 DNA reads TGTGCCACCACGGGACAGATGAACACTGAAGCTTTCTTT.

CDR3 DNA: TGCGCCAGCAGCCAAGATCGGTCCGAGGTGCTCCAGAATGAGCAGTTCTTC. This gives the protein CASSQDRSEVLQNEQFF. The gene calls are TRBV4-1 and TRBJ2-1; the D is unclear. The CDR3 has 17 amino acids. Trimming shortened V by 0 bases and J by 7 bases, and 19 bases separated the two germline ends. Per germline, CDR1 MGHRA and CDR2 YSYEKL.

The chain carries TRBV10-3 and TRBJ1-1; 10 bases line up with TRBD1. V dropped 8 bases and J dropped 5; count of bases not matched to a gene: 5. The CDR3 is made up of 13 amino acids. The germline CDR1 and CDR2 sequences are ENHRY and SYGVKD. CDR3: CAIGQGEGTEAFF. The DNA of the CDR3 is TGTGCCATCGGACAGGGGGAGGGGACTGAAGCTTTCTTT.